One TCR beta chain is described in this entry. Its antigen is still unknown. The V and J ends lost 4 bases and 0 bases respectively, with 14 bases between them. Germline-derived CDR1 and CDR2 are LGHNA and YSLEER. The CDR3 has 16 residues. The data are from a study of T cells after yellow fever vaccination. The study's findings and limits: Among all clonotypes, a small share was observed in both CD4 and CD8 compartments. Post-booster samples contained most primary-vaccination clones (about 95% CD4, roughly 88% CD8).

Conversion of TCR transcripts into cDNA relied on 5'RACE template switching, which added a universal primer site and UMIs. TCRdb re-derived calls from the 5' RACE reads in MiXCR, one entry per CDR3 protein. The table has a few hundred thousand distinct CDR3 sequences, roughly 17% seen once. The source material was PBMCs, sampled about 5 days after the first yellow fever vaccination. V and J are TRBV4-3 and TRBJ2-3; D gene ambiguous. The TCR sequence derives from a man between 18 and 35 years old who received the YFV17D yellow fever vaccine. CDR3 residues: CASSRIQATSTDTQYF. Here the CDR3 DNA reads TGCGCCAGCAGCCGAATTCAAGCGACTAGCACAGATACGCAGTATTTT.